The clone carrying this T cell receptor beta chain showed up just a few times. The junction departs from germline at one end; a sequencing error may be responsible. A second 7 to 11 cycle PCR used barcoded and J-beta primers. All cDNA molecules were each tagged by a template-switch adaptor with 12 random nucleotides. TCRdb redid the calling of the 5' RACE reads with MiXCR, one entry per CDR3 protein. This table holds around 990,000 distinct CDR3 sequences, approximately 25% found once. Germline V gene data show CDR1 as SGHRS and CDR2 as YFSETQ. This CDR3 comprises 18 residues. The sample originates from a study of blood T cells in healthy people across ages. The sample was also reused in another study, on T cells of mothers and their children.

The sequenced material came from blood. This clonotype was obtained from a girl aged 2 to 10 in good health. V usage is TRBV5-1 and J usage is TRBJ2-7; a weak D match, TRBD2 (6 bases). The CDR3: CAGSLPPNERGNDYEQYF. In nucleotides, the CDR3 is TGCGCCGGCAGCTTGCCACCAAACGAGCGCGGGAACGACTACGAGCAGTACTTC.